This T cell receptor beta chain was sequenced during a study of T cell responses to AZD1222 COVID-19 vaccine (dated by TCRdb to about 2021). Regarding the complete study: AZD1222 recipients with second doses at about 4 weeks or about 12 weeks were pooled, because spike-specific TCR depth and breadth did not differ between schedules. Trial participants were enrolled by age into 18-55, 56-69 and 70-plus year subgroups, with roughly 150, 30 and 60 TCR-sequenced participants respectively. A total of 240 or so trial participants underwent TCR sequencing, of whom under 220 had received two doses of AZD1222 and 26 had received two doses of the MenACWY control vaccine. Overall study results and their limits: After two AZD1222 doses, spike-specific TCR breadth and depth were significantly higher than at day 0 and than in MenACWY recipients. In the small 56-69-year group, the increase in depth fell short of significance, most likely because of low power. Conclusions about previously exposed vaccinees were limited because only five to seven AZD1222 recipients were SARS-CoV-2 seropositive at baseline. Participants were mostly white British and included more females than males, and it was suggested by the authors that clonal diversity may have been underestimated. Because no day 14 peak-response samples were available, the repertoires could be characterized only after the peak T cell response. The whole spike protein was spanned by vaccine-associated CD4 TCRs, and dominant responses were seen in regions 160-218 and 743-854. Epitopes outside the regions mutated in the B.1.351 and B.1.1.7 variants were reportedly recognized by nearly half of the unique spike-specific TCRs.

Turning to this clone: Its specific antigen is unknown. No clone much larger than this one lies a single base away; base qualities are absent.

Reading the germline V gene (reference sequence) gives CDR1 LNHDA and CDR2 SQIVND. The CDR3 sequence holds 16 residues, the cysteine and phenylalanine included. Of all the DNA, just the CDR3 is kept, 48 bases in frame from base 1. V is reduced by 5 bases and J by 4 bases, leaving a spacing of 18 bases between them. The time point label for this specimen denotes: baseline before first vaccination. The vaccinee samples were drawn from two UK trials, COV001 and COV002, one of which was a single-blind randomized controlled phase 2/3 trial testing AZD1222 (ChAdOx1 nCoV-19) in healthy adults. For TCRbeta chain sequencing, PBMC samples from trial participants were taken at day 0 and at day 28 after the second dose. The CDR3 regions of human TCRbeta chains were subjected to immunosequencing. The authors processed their data as follows. Repertoire TCRs were checked for matches against a reference library of SARS-CoV-2-specific TCRs that had been generated using the MIRA antigen-specificity platform. Breadth was defined as the fraction of unique TCRs that were SARS-CoV-2-associated. Depth was defined as the fraction of total T cells that were SARS-CoV-2-associated. Using the MIRA data, each spike-specific TCR was mapped to the spike region that the TCR reacts to and placed in a CD4 or CD8 class. Log10-transformed breadth and depth values were compared by one-way ANOVA with Sidak's multiple comparisons tests. The clones in this table, taken by TCRdb from immuneACCESS, are in-frame only. Not every clone is retained; where verified, under half of the shortfall comes from an unresolved V gene, and the cause of the rest is unknown. V and J calls and clone size are those listed in that table; D and trimming were worked out from the DNA. This sample comprises more than 150,000 clones, about 87% of them detected only once. The ten most abundant clones make up under 7.5% of the sample.

The V and J genes are TRBV19 and TRBJ2-1; no confident D gene assignment can be made. The TCR originated in an adult in good health. Sequenced here: peripheral blood, sampled on day 0 of AZD1222 vaccination. The CDR3 protein is CASSRLLHAPYNEQFF. The nucleotide sequence reads TGTGCCAGTAGTCGGCTCCTCCATGCCCCGTACAATGAGCAGTTCTTC.